What follows are 20 T cell receptor beta chains derived from one specimen sequenced in a study of CD8+ T cells in alopecia areata. The sequencing template was cDNA reverse transcribed from extracted RNA. TCRdb keeps only in-frame clones here, not all; method: immunoSEQ multiplex PCR. The repertoire holds some 120,000 clones, roughly 50% seen once, with about 10% in the top ten. Material for sequencing was NKG2D-low CD8+ T cells sorted from blood. The receptors stem from a human donor with alopecia areata.

V usage is TRBV28 and J usage is TRBJ2-7; no clear D gene. The CDR3 loop spans 11 amino acids. V was shortened by 5 bases and J by 6 bases, with 8 bases between the two germline ends. Germline V gene sequence: CDR1 MDHEN, CDR2 SYDVKM. This CDR3 is CASSPAVEQYF. DNA of the CDR3: TGTGCCAGCAGTCCTGCGGTCGAGCAGTACTTC.

J is TRBJ1-1 and V is TRBV13, with TRBD1 as a possible D gene (5 bases). This CDR3 has 13 amino acids. Trimming took 11 bases from V and 0 from J, leaving 13 bases between them. Germline V gives CDR1 PRHDT, CDR2 FYEKMQ (reference sequence). The DNA for the CDR3 is TGTGCCCCCGGGGCACAGATGAACACTGAAGCTTTCTTT. This translates into CAPGAQMNTEAFF.

The CDR3 sequence: CATSRSLGLGYTF. DNA for the CDR3: TGTGCCACCAGCAGGTCCCTTGGCCTTGGCTACACCTTC. The V gene is TRBV15, the J gene TRBJ1-2, with D unresolved. Trimming pared 3 bases from V and 7 bases from J, leaving 12 bases between. Germline V CDR1 and CDR2: LNHNV, YYDKDF (reference sequence). The CDR3 runs to 13 residues.

This clone was counted between two and nine times. The CDR3 sequence is CASGKDSLKPQHF. The CDR3 DNA reads TGTGCCAGTGGGAAAGACAGCCTCAAACCCCAGCATTTT. The chain is built from TRBV19 and TRBJ1-5; D might be TRBD1 (5 bases). The V end lost 8 bases, the J end lost 10 bases, and 18 bases lay between the germline ends. CDR3 length: 13 amino acids. Germline-derived CDR1 and CDR2 are LNHDA and SQIVND (reference sequence).

Only a few counts were recorded for this clone. V gene TRBV2 combines with J gene TRBJ2-1, with 7 bases aligning to TRBD1. Germline V gene data show CDR1 as SNHLY and CDR2 as FYNNEI. CDR3 length equals 13 residues. The ends lost 6 bases at V and 3 bases at J; junction bases unmatched: 2. The CDR3 is CASRNRGYNEQFF. DNA for the CDR3: TGTGCCAGCAGAAACAGGGGCTACAATGAGCAGTTCTTC. Drawing the rest from reference TRBV2 and TRBJ2-1, the complete variable domain is EPEVTQTPSHQVTQMGQEVILRCVPISNHLYFYWYRQILGQKVEFLVSFYNNEISEKSEIFDDQFSVERPDGSNFTLKIRSTKLEDSAMYFCASRNRGYNEQFFGPGTRLTVL.

This clone was observed a few times. The rearrangement uses TRBV4-1 and TRBJ2-7; perhaps D is TRBD1 or TRBD2 (5 bases each). CDR3 length: 15 residues. Between the trimmed V and J ends, which lost 1 base and 4 bases, there was a span of 14 bases. Germline-derived CDR1 and CDR2 are MGHRA and YSYEKL. This CDR3 reads CASSQGTVEGYEQYF. CDR3 DNA sequence: TGCGCCAGCAGCCAAGGGACGGTTGAGGGGTACGAGCAGTACTTC.

On this clone: Different DNA sequences within this sample yield the same CDR3. The chain combines TRBV9 with TRBJ2-5; 8 bases align to TRBD2. Unmatched junction bases numbered 5, after V lost 0 bases and J lost 4 bases. CDR3 length equals 15 residues. Germline V gene lookup returns CDR1 SGDLS and CDR2 YYNGEE. The CDR3 DNA is TGTGCCAGCAGCGTAGGGCTAGCGGGTCTAGAGACCCAGTACTTC. Residues: CASSVGLAGLETQYF. Filled out from reference TRBV9 and TRBJ2-5, the complete variable domain reads DSGVTQTPKHLITATGQRVTLRCSPRSGDLSVYWYQQSLDQGLQFLIQYYNGEERAKGNILERFSAQQFPDLHSELNLSSLELGDSALYFCASSVGLAGLETQYFGPGTRLLVL.

The chain couples TRBV30 to TRBJ2-7, with 11 bases lining up with TRBD2. CDR1 and CDR2 (germline): GTSNPN, SVGIG (reference sequence). CDR3 length: 13 residues. V gave up 5 bases and J gave up 7 bases; unmatched junction bases: 7. The CDR3 coding sequence is TGTGCCTGGGGGACTAGCGGCCGTCGGGAGCAGTACTTC. Translated: CAWGTSGRREQYF.

This clone has a handful of counts. The chain couples TRBV7-9 to TRBJ2-3; the D is unclear. Between the trimmed V and J ends, which lost 8 bases and 1 base, there was a span of 10 bases. Germline values: CDR1 SEHNR, CDR2 FQNEAQ (reference sequence). The CDR3 is 13 residues long. CDR3 coding DNA: TGTGCCAGCGGCCCTAGAGGCACAGATACGCAGTATTTT. This codes for CASGPRGTDTQYF.

Only a few counts were recorded for this clone. This chain links TRBV28 with TRBJ2-1; either TRBD1 or TRBD2 may fit D (5 bases each). Trimming cost V 5 bases and J 8 bases, with 22 bases left between them. Germline CDR1 reads MDHEN; CDR2 reads SYDVKM. This CDR3 spans 16 amino acids. CDR3 DNA sequence: TGTGCCAGCAGTGACCTGGGGGTTCCGACTCCCGATGAGCAGTTCTTC. Translation gives CASSDLGVPTPDEQFF.

In DNA form, the CDR3 reads TGTGCCTGGAGTGTTAGGATGACCTACGAGCAGTACTTC. Its protein is CAWSVRMTYEQYF. The genes are TRBV30 and TRBJ2-7, with D uncertain. The CDR3 contains 13 residues. Germline CDR1 reads GTSNPN; CDR2 reads SVGIG (reference sequence). V was shortened by 0 bases and J by 2 bases, with 8 bases between the two germline ends.

The genes are TRBV5-6 and TRBJ2-7; 9 bases are a match to TRBD2. Germline CDR1 and CDR2: SGHDT and YYEEEE. The V and J ends lost 0 bases and 7 bases, in that order; junction bases with no gene match: 5. The CDR3 consists of 14 residues. Written as DNA, the CDR3 is TGTGCCAGCAGCTTGGAAATAGCGGGAGTTGAGCAGTACTTC. Translation gives CASSLEIAGVEQYF.

This chain uses TRBV27 with TRBJ2-1; 12 nucleotides match TRBD2. The V and J ends lost 4 bases and 9 bases, in that order; junction bases with no gene match: 4. The CDR3 runs to 14 residues. CDR1 and CDR2 (germline): MNHEY, SMNVEV (reference sequence). CDR3 protein: CASSSGLAGIEQFF. Written as DNA, the CDR3 is TGTGCCAGCAGTTCAGGACTAGCGGGAATTGAGCAGTTCTTC.

A few counts support this clone. V gene TRBV29-1 combines with J gene TRBJ1-1; TRBD1 is a possible D gene (5 bases). Germline loops: CDR1 SQVTM, CDR2 ANQGSEA. The CDR3 extends over 14 amino acids. V was cut by 4 bases and J by 4 bases, with 16 bases left in between. CDR3 nucleotide sequence: TGCAGCGTTGGGGGCTGGGCAGGAGGCACTGAAGCTTTCTTT. Its protein product is CSVGGWAGGTEAFF.

As regards this clone: Other DNA sequences within the sample encode an identical CDR3. The rearrangement joins TRBV2 to TRBJ2-1, with D hard to call. Per germline, CDR1 SNHLY and CDR2 FYNNEI. The CDR3 consists of 10 residues. Trimming took off 8 bases at V and 9 bases at J, with 8 bases between the two ends. DNA of the CDR3: TGTGCCAGCGTGGGTGGTGAGCAGTTCTTC. Protein: CASVGGEQFF.

This chain links TRBV29-1 with TRBJ2-2; 14 bases fit TRBD2. Unmatched junction bases numbered 18, after V lost 5 bases and J lost 1 base. Germline V lookup: CDR1 SQVTM, CDR2 ANQGSEA. The CDR3 runs to 21 residues. As DNA, the CDR3 is TGCAGCGTTAGGTCGCGATACCTCGGGACTAGCGGGAGTGAGAACACCGGGGAGCTGTTTTTT. Translating it yields CSVRSRYLGTSGSENTGELFF.

The CDR3 DNA is TGCAGCGTTGAAAGCACAGATACGCAGTATTTT. Translating gives CSVESTDTQYF. J is TRBJ2-3 and V is TRBV29-1, with no clear D. The ends were cut back, 2 bases at V and 0 bases at J, with 0 bases in the middle. Germline CDR1 is SQVTM and CDR2 is ANQGSEA. The CDR3 runs to 11 residues.

The J gene is TRBJ1-1, the V gene TRBV7-9; D is perhaps TRBD1 (5 bases). CDR3 size: 19 residues. Germline V gene sequence: CDR1 SEHNR, CDR2 FQNEAQ (reference sequence). Trimming took 4 bases from V and 0 from J, leaving 24 bases between them. CDR3 protein: CASSSQPPGAGQVNTEAFF. The CDR3 DNA reads as TGTGCCAGCAGCTCCCAACCTCCCGGGGCAGGGCAGGTGAACACTGAAGCTTTCTTT.

The chain is built from TRBV29-1 and TRBJ2-2; D is unclear. Deletions cut 7 bases from V and 1 base from J, with 10 bases between. The germline gives CDR1 SQVTM, CDR2 ANQGSEA. CDR3 length: 13 amino acids. CDR3 region: CSGGLQNTGELFF. The CDR3 DNA follows: TGCAGCGGGGGATTACAGAACACCGGGGAGCTGTTTTTT.

The J gene is TRBJ2-3, the V gene TRBV19; no reliable D call. This CDR3 is built from 13 residues. Trimming took 8 bases from V and 1 from J, leaving 10 bases between them. CDR1 LNHDA and CDR2 SQIVND come from the germline V gene (reference sequence). The CDR3 sequence is CASVGPGTDTQYF. The CDR3 DNA sequence: TGTGCCAGTGTTGGGCCCGGCACAGATACGCAGTATTTT.